This TCR beta chain originates from a study of tumor-infiltrating lymphocytes in localized non-small cell lung cancer (dated by TCRdb to the early 2020s). Background for the entire study: The cohort covered several histologies, both smokers and never-smokers, and patients whose samples were collected after neoadjuvant chemotherapy. Flow cytometry, multiplex immunofluorescence, RNA-seq, exome sequencing and proteomics were applied to the same patients as TCR sequencing, which was one of several integrated assays. In total, the ICON cohort consisted of roughly 150 surgical patients with localized non-small cell lung cancer who had their tumors resected. For 45 to 70 patients, immunoSEQ T-cell fraction was compared between paired tumor and uninvolved lung. Each patient contributed resected tumor tissue and uninvolved lung tissue from the same patient, described as non-adjacent to the tumor. Findings and caveats that apply to the study as a whole: Higher T cell infiltration in tumors than in uninvolved lung tissue was supported by TCRbeta sequencing, consistent with immunofluorescence CD3 counts. Assay coverage varied across patients depending on available tissue quantity, so only a subset of the cohort had TCR sequencing. TCR-derived T-cell fraction did not differ between the flow cytometry-defined immunotypes IM1 (good prognosis) and IM2 (poor prognosis). Recurrence-free survival showed no association with tumor T-cell fraction from TCR sequencing (p = 0.61). Different pieces of the same tissue were used for different assays, so technical variation could not be separated from intratumor heterogeneity.

The germline ends are 10 bases apart after V is trimmed by 4 bases and J by 2 bases. The CDR3 runs 14 amino acids, cysteine and phenylalanine included. Of all the DNA, just the CDR3 is kept, 42 bases in frame from base 1. Sequences SGDLS (CDR1) and YYNGEE (CDR2) are obtained from the germline V gene. The first patient joined ICON in 2016, and enrollment wrapped up when the last patient was enrolled in late 2018. A subcohort of some 80 patients provided fresh tumor and matched uninvolved tissue for in-depth immune analyses, with TCR sequencing among those analyses. TCR sequencing was performed on DNA isolated from bulk tissue, without cell sorting. The immunoSEQ assay used for TCR sequencing gave the T-cell fraction in both tumor and uninvolved lung tissue. Per the original workflow: In the survival analysis, patients were divided into a high T-cell fraction group (upper tertile) and a low T-cell fraction group (lower two tertiles), and the two groups were compared using a log-rank test. Paired tumor versus uninvolved lung differences in T-cell fraction were tested with a signed-rank test. Here the immuneACCESS table is served through TCRdb, limited to in-frame sequences with V and J called. Missing clones are a known gap in these copies; in checked studies unresolved V genes cover under half, and the rest lacks a known reason. The DNA gave D and trimming, while V, J and clone size come from that table. This sample lists some 15,000 clones; 80% to 90% were detected once. Jointly, the top ten make up about 19% of the sample.

In regard to this clone: No antigen is known for it. Base qualities are missing; no much larger clone stands one base away. The sample has other DNA sequences that encode this CDR3 too.

This receptor was taken from a human donor with non-small cell lung cancer. This sequence uses TRBV9 and TRBJ1-3; too little of a D gene remains to name it. The sequenced sample was lung tumor tissue. The nucleotide sequence reads as follows: TGTGCCAGCAGCCCCCAGGTCGCTGGAAACACCATATATTTT. It specifies CASSPQVAGNTIYF.